Detailed here is one T cell receptor (beta chain). The target antigen is unknown. The CDR3 runs to 12 residues. Trimming stripped 5 bases from V and 6 bases from J, with 10 bases between. CDR1 and CDR2 from the germline V gene are SEHNR and FQNEAQ (reference sequence). This sample was taken from a study of T cells in localized non-small cell lung cancer. Sequencing was performed with immunoSEQ multiplex PCR; in TCRdb, only in-frame clones are kept and a portion is missing. The table lists 90,000 or so clones, approximately 86% of them singletons. Whole-study results and caveats: There were a median roughly 54 of the top 100 tumor clones appearing in adjacent lung.

This chain connects TRBV7-9 to TRBJ1-1; D gene uncertain. The clonotype comes from a man aged 40 to 70 with stage I squamous cell lung carcinoma. The sequences come from peripheral blood, collected before any cancer treatment. CDR3 protein: CASSRVGAEAFF. CDR3 nucleotide sequence: TGTGCCAGCAGCCGAGTTGGGGCTGAAGCTTTCTTT.